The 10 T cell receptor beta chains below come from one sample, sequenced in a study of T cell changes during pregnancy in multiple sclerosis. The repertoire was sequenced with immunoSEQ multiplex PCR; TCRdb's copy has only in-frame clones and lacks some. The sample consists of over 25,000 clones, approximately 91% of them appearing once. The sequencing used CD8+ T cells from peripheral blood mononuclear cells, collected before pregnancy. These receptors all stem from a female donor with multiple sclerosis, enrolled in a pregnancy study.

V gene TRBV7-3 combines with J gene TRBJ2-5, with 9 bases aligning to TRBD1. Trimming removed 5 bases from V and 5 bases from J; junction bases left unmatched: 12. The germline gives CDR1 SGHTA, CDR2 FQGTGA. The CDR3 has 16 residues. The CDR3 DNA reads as TGTGCCAGCAGCCCACGGGGACAGGGCCTGGGGGAGACCCAGTACTTC. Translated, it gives CASSPRGQGLGETQYF.

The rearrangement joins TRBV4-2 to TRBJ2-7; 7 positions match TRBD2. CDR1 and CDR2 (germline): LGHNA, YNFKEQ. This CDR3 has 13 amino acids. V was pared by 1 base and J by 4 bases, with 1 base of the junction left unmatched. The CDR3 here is CASSQGGGYEQYF. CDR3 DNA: TGTGCCAGCAGCCAAGGGGGGGGTTACGAGCAGTACTTC.

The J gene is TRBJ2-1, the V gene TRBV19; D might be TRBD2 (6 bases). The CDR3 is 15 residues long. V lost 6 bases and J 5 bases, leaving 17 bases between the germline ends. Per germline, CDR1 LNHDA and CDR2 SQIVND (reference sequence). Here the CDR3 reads CASSPLAGLNNEQFF. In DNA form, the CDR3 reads TGTGCCAGTAGCCCCCTTGCGGGGTTGAACAATGAGCAGTTCTTC.

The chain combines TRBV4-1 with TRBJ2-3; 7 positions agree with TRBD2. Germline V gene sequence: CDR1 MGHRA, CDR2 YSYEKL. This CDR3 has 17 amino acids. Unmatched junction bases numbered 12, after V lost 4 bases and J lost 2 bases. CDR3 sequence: CASSPWEGLTTTDTQYF. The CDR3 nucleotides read TGCGCCAGCAGCCCCTGGGAGGGGCTTACCACCACAGATACGCAGTATTTT.

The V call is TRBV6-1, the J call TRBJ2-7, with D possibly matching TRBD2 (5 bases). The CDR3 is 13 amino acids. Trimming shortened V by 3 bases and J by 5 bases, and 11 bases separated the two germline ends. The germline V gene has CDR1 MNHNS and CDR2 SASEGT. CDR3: CASSETEVDEQYF. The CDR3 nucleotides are TGTGCCAGCAGTGAGACGGAGGTGGACGAGCAGTACTTC.

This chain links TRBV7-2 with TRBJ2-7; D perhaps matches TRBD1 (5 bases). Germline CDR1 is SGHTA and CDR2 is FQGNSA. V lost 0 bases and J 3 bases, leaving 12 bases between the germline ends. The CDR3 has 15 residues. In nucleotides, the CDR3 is TGTGCCAGCAGCTTAGCAAGGGGTTCCCTCTACGAGCAGTACTTC. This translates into CASSLARGSLYEQYF.

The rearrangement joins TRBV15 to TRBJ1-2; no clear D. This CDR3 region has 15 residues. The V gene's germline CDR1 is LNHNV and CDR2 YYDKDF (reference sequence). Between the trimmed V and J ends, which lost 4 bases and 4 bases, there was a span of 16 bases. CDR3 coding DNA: TGTGCCACCAGCACCTACGGCGGATCCCCCTATGGCTACACCTTC. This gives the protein CATSTYGGSPYGYTF.

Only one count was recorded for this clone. CDR3 nucleotide sequence: TGTGCCAGCAGCTCCCGACAGGGAAGTATGGCTGAAGCTTTCTTT. It codes for CASSSRQGSMAEAFF. The chain combines TRBV4-2 with TRBJ1-1; TRBD1 aligns across 7 bases. V dropped 5 bases and J dropped 6; count of bases not matched to a gene: 12. CDR1 is LGHNA, CDR2 YNFKEQ, per germline. CDR3 length equals 15 residues.

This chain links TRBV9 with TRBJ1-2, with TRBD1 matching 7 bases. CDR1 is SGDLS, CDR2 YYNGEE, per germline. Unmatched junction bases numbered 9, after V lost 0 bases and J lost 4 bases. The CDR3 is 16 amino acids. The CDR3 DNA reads TGTGCCAGCAGCGTAGGGAGGACAGGAGGTTCCTATGGCTACACCTTC. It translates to CASSVGRTGGSYGYTF.

In DNA, the CDR3 is TGCGCCAGCAGCTTGACGACAGGGTATATCTATGGCTACACCTTC. It codes for CASSLTTGYIYGYTF. The chain recombines TRBV5-1 with TRBJ1-2; 7 bases line up with TRBD1. Germline V gene lookup returns CDR1 SGHRS and CDR2 YFSETQ. This CDR3 spans 15 amino acids. The ends lost 1 base at V and 4 bases at J; junction bases unmatched: 7.